This record covers a single T cell receptor (beta chain). The data were taken from a study of OX40 agonist ivuxolimab in advanced cancers. V was clipped by 2 bases and J by 6 bases; unmatched bases: 15. Germline V CDR1 and CDR2: SGHAT, FQNNGV. The CDR3 covers 17 residues. This table comes from immunoSEQ multiplex PCR, and its TCRdb copy is limited to in-frame clones, with some not included. The sample consists of 13,000 to 15,000 clones, about 69% of them appearing once. The V gene is TRBV11-2, the J gene TRBJ1-2; 7 nucleotides line up with TRBD1. The sequenced sample was CD4+ or CD8+ T cells sorted from blood, obtained in a trial of the OX40 agonist ivuxolimab. The sequence was obtained from an adult with an advanced solid tumor such as melanoma, head and neck, liver or kidney cancer. The CDR3, as DNA: TGTGCCAGCAGCTTAAGAAGGACAGGTGGAGGTTTGGATGGCTACACCTTC. It codes for CASSLRRTGGGLDGYTF.